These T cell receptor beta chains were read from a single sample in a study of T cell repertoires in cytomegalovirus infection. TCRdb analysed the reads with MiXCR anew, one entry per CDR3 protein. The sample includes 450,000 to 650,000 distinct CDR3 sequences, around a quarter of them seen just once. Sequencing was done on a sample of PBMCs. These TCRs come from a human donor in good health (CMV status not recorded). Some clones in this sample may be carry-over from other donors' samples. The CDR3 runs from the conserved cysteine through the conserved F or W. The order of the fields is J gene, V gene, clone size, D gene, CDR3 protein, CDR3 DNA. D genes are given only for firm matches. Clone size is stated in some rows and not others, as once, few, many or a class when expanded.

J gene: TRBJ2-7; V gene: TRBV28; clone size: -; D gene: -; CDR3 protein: CASSLASLQYEQYF; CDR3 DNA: TGTGCCAGCAGTTTAGCCTCGTTACAATACGAGCAGTACTTC
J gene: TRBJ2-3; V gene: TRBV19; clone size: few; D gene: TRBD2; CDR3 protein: CASSIELAGPQYF; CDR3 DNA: TGTGCCAGTAGTATAGAATTAGCGGGACCGCAGTATTTT
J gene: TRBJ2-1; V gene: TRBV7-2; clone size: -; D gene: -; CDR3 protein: CASSQRTWRSYNEQFF; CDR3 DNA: TGTGCCAGCAGCCAGAGGACTTGGCGCTCCTACAATGAGCAGTTCTTC
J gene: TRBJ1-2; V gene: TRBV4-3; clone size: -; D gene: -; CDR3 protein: CASSQDRQNYGYTF; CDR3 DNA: TGCGCCAGCAGCCAAGATCGGCAGAACTATGGCTACACCTTC
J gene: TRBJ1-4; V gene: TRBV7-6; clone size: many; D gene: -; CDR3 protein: CASSRGLWEKLFF; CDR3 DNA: TGTGCCAGCAGCCGAGGGTTGTGGGAAAAACTGTTTTTT
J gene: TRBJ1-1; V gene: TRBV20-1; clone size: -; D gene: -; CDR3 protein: CSARPEAFF; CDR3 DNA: TGCAGTGCCCGTCCTGAAGCTTTCTTT
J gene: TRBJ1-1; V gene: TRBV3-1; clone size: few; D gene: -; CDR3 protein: CASSQEYGEPTEAFF; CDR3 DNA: TGTGCCAGCAGCCAAGAGTACGGGGAGCCCACTGAAGCTTTCTTT
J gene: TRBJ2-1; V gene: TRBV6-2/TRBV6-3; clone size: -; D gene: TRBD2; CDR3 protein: CASSYGFTNYGFGGGPFYNEQFF; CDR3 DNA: TGTGCCAGCAGTTACGGCTTTACGAACTACGGTTTCGGGGGAGGGCCTTTCTACAATGAGCAGTTCTTC
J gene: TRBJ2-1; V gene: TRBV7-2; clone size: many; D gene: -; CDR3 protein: CASSQNQGWGEQFF; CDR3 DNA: TGTGCCAGCAGCCAAAACCAGGGATGGGGTGAGCAGTTCTTC
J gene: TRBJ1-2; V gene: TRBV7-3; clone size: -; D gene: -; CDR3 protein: CASSLTAGEGYTF; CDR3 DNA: TGTGCCAGCAGCTTAACGGCAGGGGAAGGCTACACCTTC
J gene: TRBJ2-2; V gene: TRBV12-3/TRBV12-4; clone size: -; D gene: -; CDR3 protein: CASTSGGSSTGELFF; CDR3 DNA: TGTGCCAGCACCTCAGGAGGGTCGAGCACCGGGGAGCTGTTTTTT
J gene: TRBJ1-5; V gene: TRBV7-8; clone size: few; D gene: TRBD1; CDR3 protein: CASSSDFRDRGGNQPQHF; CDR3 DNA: TGTGCCAGCAGCTCCGATTTCCGGGACAGGGGTGGCAATCAGCCCCAGCATTTT
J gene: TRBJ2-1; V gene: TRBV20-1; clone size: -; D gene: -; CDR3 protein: CSANHERSYNEQFF; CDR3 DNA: TGCAGTGCCAACCACGAGAGGTCCTACAATGAGCAGTTCTTC
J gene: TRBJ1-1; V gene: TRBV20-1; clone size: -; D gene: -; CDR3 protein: CSAVRGEAFF; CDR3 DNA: TGCAGTGCGGTCAGGGGTGAAGCTTTCTTT
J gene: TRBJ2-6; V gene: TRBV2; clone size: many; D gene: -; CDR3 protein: CASSDTSSGANVLTF; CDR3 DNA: TGTGCCAGCAGTGATACCAGCTCTGGGGCCAACGTCCTGACTTTC
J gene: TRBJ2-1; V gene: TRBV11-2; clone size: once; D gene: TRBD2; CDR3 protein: CAGSLGWGGIGGNEQFF; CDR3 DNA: TGTGCCGGCAGCTTAGGGTGGGGGGGGATTGGGGGAAATGAGCAGTTCTTC
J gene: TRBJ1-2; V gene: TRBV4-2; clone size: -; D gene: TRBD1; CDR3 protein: CASSQTTGYEKSYGYTF; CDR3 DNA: TGTGCCAGCAGCCAAACGACAGGGTATGAGAAGTCCTATGGCTACACCTTC
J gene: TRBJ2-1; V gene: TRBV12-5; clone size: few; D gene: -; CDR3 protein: CASGSPDSREQFF; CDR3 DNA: TGTGCTAGTGGTTCTCCCGACAGTAGGGAGCAGTTCTTC
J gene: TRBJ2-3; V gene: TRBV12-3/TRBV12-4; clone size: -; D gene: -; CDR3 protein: CASSPILPSTDTQYF; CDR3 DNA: TGTGCCAGCAGCCCTATTCTCCCTAGCACAGATACGCAGTATTTT
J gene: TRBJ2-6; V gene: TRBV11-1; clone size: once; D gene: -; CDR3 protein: CASSSQGFLGGANVLTF; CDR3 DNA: TGTGCCAGCAGTTCTCAGGGGTTCTTGGGTGGGGCCAACGTCCTGACTTTC
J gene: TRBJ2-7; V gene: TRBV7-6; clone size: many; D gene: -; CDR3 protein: CASSLIASPYEQYF; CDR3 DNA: TGTGCCAGCAGCTTAATAGCCAGTCCGTACGAGCAGTACTTC
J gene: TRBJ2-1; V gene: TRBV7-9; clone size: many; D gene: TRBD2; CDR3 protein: CASSLATSGVNEQFF; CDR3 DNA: TGTGCCAGCAGCTTGGCGACTAGCGGGGTCAATGAGCAGTTCTTC
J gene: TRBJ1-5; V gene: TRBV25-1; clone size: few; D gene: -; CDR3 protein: CASSEFGSNQPQHF; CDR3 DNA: TGTGCCAGCAGTGAATTTGGTAGCAATCAGCCCCAGCATTTT
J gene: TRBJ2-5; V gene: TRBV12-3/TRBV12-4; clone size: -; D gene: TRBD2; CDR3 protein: CASRGGWGTEGETQYF; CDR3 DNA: TGTGCCAGCAGGGGGGGGTGGGGGACCGAGGGAGAGACCCAGTACTTC
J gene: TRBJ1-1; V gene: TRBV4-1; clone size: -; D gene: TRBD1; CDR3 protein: CASRVTGQKNTEAFF; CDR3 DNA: TGCGCCAGCAGGGTGACGGGACAGAAGAACACTGAAGCTTTCTTT
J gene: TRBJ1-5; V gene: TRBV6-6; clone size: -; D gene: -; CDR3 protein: CASSYEQGPSNQPQHF; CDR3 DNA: TGTGCCAGCAGTTACGAACAGGGACCGAGCAATCAGCCCCAGCATTTT
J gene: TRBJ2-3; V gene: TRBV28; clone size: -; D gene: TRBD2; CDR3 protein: CASTKWRKREGSTDTQYF; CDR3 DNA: TGTGCCAGCACCAAGTGGCGGAAGCGGGAGGGATCCACAGATACGCAGTATTTT
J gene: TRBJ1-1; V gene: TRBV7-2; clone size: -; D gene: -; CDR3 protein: CASSLDAGKASF; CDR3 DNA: TGTGCCAGCAGCTTAGACGCAGGGAAGGCTTCCTTT
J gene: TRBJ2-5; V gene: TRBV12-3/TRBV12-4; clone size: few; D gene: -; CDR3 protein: CASSPLRALHVETQYF; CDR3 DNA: TGTGCCAGCAGTCCCCTGAGGGCGCTCCACGTTGAGACCCAGTACTTC